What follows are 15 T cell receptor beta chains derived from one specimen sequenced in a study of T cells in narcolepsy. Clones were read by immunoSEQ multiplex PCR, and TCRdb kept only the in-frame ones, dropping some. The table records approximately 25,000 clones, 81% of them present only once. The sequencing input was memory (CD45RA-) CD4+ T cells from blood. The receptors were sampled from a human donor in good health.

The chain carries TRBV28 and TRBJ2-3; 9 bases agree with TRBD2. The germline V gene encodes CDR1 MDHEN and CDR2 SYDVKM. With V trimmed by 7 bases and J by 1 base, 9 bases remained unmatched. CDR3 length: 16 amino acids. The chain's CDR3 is CASMDMAGGGTDTQYF. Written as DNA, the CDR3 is TGTGCCAGCATGGACATGGCGGGAGGGGGCACAGATACGCAGTATTTT.

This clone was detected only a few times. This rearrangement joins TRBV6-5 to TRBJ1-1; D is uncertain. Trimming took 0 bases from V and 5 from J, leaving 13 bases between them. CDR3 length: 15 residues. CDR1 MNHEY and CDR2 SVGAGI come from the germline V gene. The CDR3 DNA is TGTGCCAGCAGTTACTCGCCCCCCAAAGGGACTGAAGCTTTCTTT. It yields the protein CASSYSPPKGTEAFF.

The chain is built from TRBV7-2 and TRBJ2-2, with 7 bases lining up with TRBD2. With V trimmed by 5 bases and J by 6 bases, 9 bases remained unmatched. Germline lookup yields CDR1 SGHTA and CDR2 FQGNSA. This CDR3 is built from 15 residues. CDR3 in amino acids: CASSQIRGDAGELFF. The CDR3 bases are TGTGCCAGCAGCCAAATCCGGGGGGACGCCGGGGAGCTGTTTTTT.

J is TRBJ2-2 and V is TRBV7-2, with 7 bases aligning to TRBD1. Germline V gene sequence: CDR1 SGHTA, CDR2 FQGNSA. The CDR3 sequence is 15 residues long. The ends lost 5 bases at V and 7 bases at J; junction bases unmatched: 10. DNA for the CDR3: TGTGCCAGCAGCCCAAGAGGGGGCGCCGGCGGGGAGCTGTTTTTT. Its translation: CASSPRGGAGGELFF.

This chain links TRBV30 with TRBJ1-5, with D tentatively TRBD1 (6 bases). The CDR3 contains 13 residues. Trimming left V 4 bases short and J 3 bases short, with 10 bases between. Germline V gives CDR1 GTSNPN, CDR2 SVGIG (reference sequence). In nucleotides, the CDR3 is TGTGCCTGGACAGGGGACCCCAATCAGCCCCAGCATTTT. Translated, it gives CAWTGDPNQPQHF.

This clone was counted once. The CDR3 region has the DNA TGTGCCAGCAGTGAGGGACGGAAGACCTACGAGCAGTACTTC. This gives the protein CASSEGRKTYEQYF. The chain links TRBV6-1 to TRBJ2-7, with D possibly called TRBD1 or TRBD2 (5 bases each). Looked up from germline, CDR1 is MNHNS and CDR2 is SASEGT. V was shortened by 3 bases and J by 2 bases, with 11 bases between the two germline ends. The length of the CDR3 is 14 residues.

DNA for the CDR3: TGTGCCAGCAGCCCTGAATGGAGTAACACAGATACGCAGTATTTT. It codes for CASSPEWSNTDTQYF. The chain couples TRBV7-9 to TRBJ2-3; D is unresolved. The germline V gene encodes CDR1 SEHNR and CDR2 FQNEAQ (reference sequence). This CDR3 region has 15 residues. V was pared by 5 bases and J by 2 bases, with 14 bases between.

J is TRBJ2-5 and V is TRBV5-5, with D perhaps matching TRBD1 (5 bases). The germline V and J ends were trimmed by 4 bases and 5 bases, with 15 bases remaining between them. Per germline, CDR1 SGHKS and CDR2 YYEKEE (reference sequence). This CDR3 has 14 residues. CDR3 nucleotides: TGTGCCAGCAGCCCAGGGATCGGGCAGGAGACCCAGTACTTC. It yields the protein CASSPGIGQETQYF.

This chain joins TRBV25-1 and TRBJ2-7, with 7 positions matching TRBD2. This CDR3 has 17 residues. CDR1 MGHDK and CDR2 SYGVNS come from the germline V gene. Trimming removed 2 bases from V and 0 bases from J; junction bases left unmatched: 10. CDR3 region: CASSETLAARGSYEQYF. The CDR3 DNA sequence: TGTGCCAGCAGTGAAACCCTAGCGGCCCGGGGCTCCTACGAGCAGTACTTC.

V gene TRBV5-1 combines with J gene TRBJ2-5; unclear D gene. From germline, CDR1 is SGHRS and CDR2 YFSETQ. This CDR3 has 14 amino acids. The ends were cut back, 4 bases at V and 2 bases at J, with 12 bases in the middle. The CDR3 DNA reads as TGCGCCAGCAGCCCGAAGGGTCCACAAGAGACCCAGTACTTC. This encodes CASSPKGPQETQYF.

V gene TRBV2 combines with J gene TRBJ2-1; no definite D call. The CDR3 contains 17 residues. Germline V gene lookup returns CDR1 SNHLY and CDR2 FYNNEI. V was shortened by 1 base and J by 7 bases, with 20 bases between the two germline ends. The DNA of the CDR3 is TGTGCCAGCAGTGAAGTTCCTACGCTGGGGTATAGGAATGAGCAGTTCTTC. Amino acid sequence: CASSEVPTLGYRNEQFF.

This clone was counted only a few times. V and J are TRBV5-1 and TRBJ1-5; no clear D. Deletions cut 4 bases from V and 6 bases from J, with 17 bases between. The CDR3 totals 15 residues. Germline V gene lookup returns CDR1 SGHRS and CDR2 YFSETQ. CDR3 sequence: CASSPMGIAGQPQHF. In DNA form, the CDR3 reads TGCGCCAGCAGCCCTATGGGGATTGCGGGTCAGCCCCAGCATTTT.

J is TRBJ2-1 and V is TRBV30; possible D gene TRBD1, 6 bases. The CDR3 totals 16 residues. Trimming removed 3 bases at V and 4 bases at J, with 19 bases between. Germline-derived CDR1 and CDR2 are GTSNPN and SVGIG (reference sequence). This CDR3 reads CAWRKGGEFGYNEQFF. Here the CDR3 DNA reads TGTGCCTGGAGAAAAGGGGGTGAATTCGGATACAATGAGCAGTTCTTC.

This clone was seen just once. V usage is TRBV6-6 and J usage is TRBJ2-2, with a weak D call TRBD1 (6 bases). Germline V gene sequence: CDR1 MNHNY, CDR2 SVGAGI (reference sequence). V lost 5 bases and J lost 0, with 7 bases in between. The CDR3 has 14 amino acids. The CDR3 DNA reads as TGTGCCAGCAGTGGACAGACGAACACCGGGGAGCTGTTTTTT. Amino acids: CASSGQTNTGELFF.

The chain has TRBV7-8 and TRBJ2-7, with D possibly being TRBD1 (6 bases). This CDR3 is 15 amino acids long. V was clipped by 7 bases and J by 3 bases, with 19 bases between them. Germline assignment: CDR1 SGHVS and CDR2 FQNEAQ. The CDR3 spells CASKEKTDSFYEQYF. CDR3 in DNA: TGTGCCAGCAAAGAGAAAACGGACAGTTTCTACGAGCAGTACTTC.